A single sample is the source of the 24 T cell receptor beta chains below, sequenced in a study of cytotoxic CD8 clonotypes in ibrutinib-treated CLL. Sequencing was performed with immunoSEQ multiplex PCR; in TCRdb, only in-frame clones are kept and a portion is missing. The sample lists fewer than 100,000 clones, 79% occurring once. The sequenced sample was PBMCs, obtained after 12 months of ibrutinib treatment. The receptor source for this set is a human donor with chronic lymphocytic leukemia.

The chain carries TRBV28 and TRBJ1-5, with D perhaps matching TRBD1 (5 bases). The germline V and J ends were trimmed by 1 base and 0 bases, with 10 bases remaining between them. Germline V lookup: CDR1 MDHEN, CDR2 SYDVKM. The CDR3 has 16 amino acids. The CDR3 region has the DNA TGTGCCAGCAGTTTATTGGGGGGAAGTAGCAATCAGCCCCAGCATTTT. Translated, it gives CASSLLGGSSNQPQHF.

The chain couples TRBV10-2 to TRBJ2-1; D unresolved. Germline V gives CDR1 WSHSY, CDR2 SAAADI. The CDR3 is 13 residues long. V was cut by 7 bases and J by 9 bases, with 16 bases left in between. The CDR3 region is CASTDSLGSEQFF. CDR3 DNA: TGCGCCAGCACCGACTCCCTGGGTAGTGAGCAGTTCTTC.

The chain has TRBV7-2 and TRBJ2-7; possibly TRBD1 or TRBD2 for D (6 bases each). Trimming took off 3 bases at V and 2 bases at J, with 8 bases between the two ends. Germline-derived CDR1 and CDR2 are SGHTA and FQGNSA. The CDR3 length is 13 residues. In DNA, the CDR3 is TGTGCCAGCAGCTTCGGGGGCCCCTACGAGCAGTACTTC. Translation: CASSFGGPYEQYF.

J is TRBJ2-5 and V is TRBV4-1; 9 bases match TRBD2. This CDR3 has 15 amino acids. CDR1 MGHRA and CDR2 YSYEKL come from the germline V gene. Germline trimming cut 5 bases from V and 5 bases from J; bases unmatched to any gene: 9. The CDR3 region is CASSGGGAGEETQYF. For the CDR3, the DNA is TGCGCCAGCAGCGGCGGGGGGGCCGGGGAGGAGACCCAGTACTTC.

This clone was observed once. The chain is built from TRBV18 and TRBJ1-4; 7 bases line up with TRBD1. The CDR3 loop spans 15 amino acids. J was trimmed by 7 bases and V by 3 bases; bases with no gene match: 8. Germline-derived CDR1 and CDR2 are KGHSH and LQKENI. Here the CDR3 reads CASSPRTGASEKLFF. The CDR3 bases are TGTGCCAGCTCACCCCGGACAGGCGCTTCTGAAAAACTGTTTTTT.

This clone has a single count. The chain combines TRBV7-9 with TRBJ1-1; weak D call: TRBD1 (5 bases). V shed 5 bases and J shed 1 base, with 11 bases lying between them. The CDR3 loop spans 14 amino acids. CDR1 and CDR2 (germline): SEHNR, FQNEAQ (reference sequence). CDR3 sequence (DNA): TGTGCCAGCAGCCAAGGGGTCGGGAACACTGAAGCTTTCTTT. Its translation: CASSQGVGNTEAFF.

This chain uses TRBV18 with TRBJ1-1; D ambiguous. Trimming left V 2 bases short and J 2 bases short, with 6 bases between. CDR1 is KGHSH and CDR2 is LQKENI in the germline V gene. This CDR3 is 13 amino acids long. DNA for the CDR3: TGTGCCAGCTCACCAGCGGGTAACACTGAAGCTTTCTTT. This translates into CASSPAGNTEAFF.

This clone occurred once. This chain links TRBV4-2 with TRBJ1-3, with a tentative D call TRBD1 (5 bases). This CDR3 is built from 16 residues. V was shortened by 0 bases and J by 2 bases, with 11 bases between the two germline ends. Germline CDR1 is LGHNA and CDR2 is YNFKEQ. The CDR3 here is CASSQEGGRAGNTIYF. CDR3 in DNA: TGTGCCAGCAGCCAAGAGGGGGGGAGGGCTGGAAACACCATATATTTT.

The chain carries TRBV5-8 and TRBJ1-5; D perhaps matches TRBD1 (6 bases). V gave up 4 bases and J gave up 4 bases, with 21 bases separating them. In germline, CDR1 is SGHTS, CDR2 YDEGEE. This CDR3 has 17 residues. The CDR3 sequence: CASSPLLLGGWNQPQHF. CDR3 nucleotides: TGTGCCAGCAGCCCCCTTCTCCTGGGGGGCTGGAATCAGCCCCAGCATTTT.

The CDR3 sequence: CAWRPRPYEQYF. For the CDR3, the DNA is TGTGCCTGGAGACCGCGGCCCTACGAGCAGTACTTC. The J gene is TRBJ2-7, the V gene TRBV30; D is unclear. The CDR3 totals 12 residues. CDR1 is GTSNPN and CDR2 is SVGIG in the germline V gene (reference sequence). V was shortened by 3 bases and J by 2 bases, with 8 bases between the two germline ends.

The chain joins TRBV7-2 to TRBJ2-5; D is perhaps TRBD1 (6 bases). CDR3 length equals 16 residues. The V end lost 7 bases, the J end lost 0 bases, and 18 bases lay between the germline ends. The germline V gene has CDR1 SGHTA and CDR2 FQGNSA. Here the CDR3 DNA reads TGTGCCAGCACCTGGGAACAGGGCAATAACCAAGAGACCCAGTACTTC. As protein: CASTWEQGNNQETQYF.

A few counts support this clone. The V gene is TRBV6-1, the J gene TRBJ1-2; 11 bases align to TRBD1. Looked up from germline, CDR1 is MNHNS and CDR2 is SASEGT. The junction had 3 bases not matched to a gene; V was cut back by 4 bases and J by 8 bases. This CDR3 region has 13 residues. The chain's CDR3 is CASSGGQGDGYTF. Here the CDR3 DNA reads TGTGCCAGCAGTGGGGGACAGGGGGACGGCTACACCTTC.

This clone was seen only a few times. Written as DNA, the CDR3 is TGTGCCACCTCCGCCTATCAGCCCCAGCATTTT. Translated, it gives CATSAYQPQHF. V gene TRBV28 combines with J gene TRBJ1-5; unclear D gene. The CDR3 is 11 amino acids. V lost 10 bases and J lost 5, with 9 bases in between. Germline CDR1 MDHEN, CDR2 SYDVKM.

J is TRBJ1-2 and V is TRBV27, with 7 bases matching TRBD1. CDR1 and CDR2 (germline): MNHEY, SMNVEV (reference sequence). Trimming cost V 4 bases and J 8 bases; bases outside gene matches: 10. The CDR3 has 14 amino acids. The CDR3 sequence is CASSSPADRSGYTF. The CDR3 nucleotides are TGTGCCAGCAGTTCCCCTGCGGACAGGTCGGGCTACACCTTC.

The rearrangement links TRBV18 to TRBJ2-1; D gene uncertain. The V gene's germline CDR1 is KGHSH and CDR2 LQKENI. The CDR3 sequence is 11 residues long. Trimming removed 1 base at V and 12 bases at J, with 7 bases between. CDR3 coding DNA: TGTGCCAGCTCACCACAGTCGGGGCAGTTCTTC. It encodes CASSPQSGQFF.

This clone was detected only once. The rearrangement links TRBV5-4 to TRBJ2-3; D assignment may be TRBD1 or TRBD2 (5 bases each). The CDR3 is made up of 14 amino acids. V was pared by 3 bases and J by 2 bases, with 10 bases between. Germline loops: CDR1 SGHNT, CDR2 YYREEE (reference sequence). CDR3 sequence: CASSSGRHTDTQYF. CDR3 DNA sequence: TGTGCCAGCAGCTCGGGACGTCACACAGATACGCAGTATTTT.

The chain employs TRBV6-4 and TRBJ2-7; D is ambiguous. Germline CDR1 reads MRHNA; CDR2 reads SNTAGT. This CDR3 is built from 9 residues. V was trimmed by 8 bases and J by 2 bases, leaving 1 base between them. CDR3 DNA: TGTGCCAGCCCCTACGAGCAGTACTTC. Protein: CASPYEQYF.

The count of this clone is one. The chain couples TRBV7-2 to TRBJ1-3, with D uncertain. Germline V gene sequence: CDR1 SGHTA, CDR2 FQGNSA. This CDR3 is 13 amino acids long. The ends were cut back, 2 bases at V and 7 bases at J, with 9 bases in the middle. The chain's CDR3 is CASSLQTRNTIYF. CDR3 nucleotide sequence: TGTGCCAGCAGCTTACAGACCCGCAACACCATATATTTT.

In this sample, this clone turned up a few times. V gene TRBV28 combines with J gene TRBJ2-3, with D possibly called TRBD1 or TRBD2 (6 bases each). V was pared by 5 bases and J by 7 bases, with 16 bases between. The CDR3 is 14 amino acids. CDR1 MDHEN and CDR2 SYDVKM come from the germline V gene. The chain's CDR3 is CASSPRGGRNTQYF. CDR3 sequence (DNA): TGTGCCAGCAGTCCCAGGGGAGGAAGGAATACGCAGTATTTT.

The CDR3 DNA is TGTGCCAGCAGCAGCCCGCCAGGGGATACGCAGTATTTT. It specifies CASSSPPGDTQYF. V usage is TRBV7-3 and J usage is TRBJ2-3; a possible D gene is TRBD1 (5 bases). Germline V gives CDR1 SGHTA, CDR2 FQGTGA. The CDR3 spans 13 residues. Trimming left V 5 bases short and J 6 bases short, with 12 bases between.

This rearrangement joins TRBV28 to TRBJ2-7, with TRBD1 matching 7 bases. From germline, CDR1 is MDHEN and CDR2 SYDVKM. Trimming at V came to 1 base and at J to 2 bases, leaving 2 bases not matched to a gene. The CDR3 runs 14 residues. CDR3 bases: TGTGCCAGCAGTTTATCACAGGGGACCTACGAGCAGTACTTC. Its protein product is CASSLSQGTYEQYF.

The DNA of the CDR3 is TGTGCCAGCAGAGGGTTTGGTGGAAACACCATATATTTT. Amino acids: CASRGFGGNTIYF. V and J are TRBV6-1 and TRBJ1-3; D remains ambiguous. Trimming left V 6 bases short and J 3 bases short, with 9 bases between. The V gene's germline CDR1 is MNHNS and CDR2 SASEGT. This CDR3 is built from 13 residues.

The rearrangement joins TRBV4-1 to TRBJ1-1; TRBD1 matches 9 bases. Germline CDR1 reads MGHRA; CDR2 reads YSYEKL. The CDR3 extends over 17 amino acids. The J segment lost 5 bases and the V segment lost 1 base, leaving 11 bases of the junction unmatched. The CDR3: CASSQGVTGGVETEAFF. CDR3 nucleotides: TGCGCCAGCAGCCAAGGGGTAACAGGGGGCGTAGAGACTGAAGCTTTCTTT.

The chain has TRBV11-3 and TRBJ2-7; D is ambiguous. The V gene lost 5 bases and the J gene lost 0 bases, with 8 bases spanning the gap. This CDR3 is 13 amino acids long. In germline, CDR1 is SGHNT, CDR2 YENEEA. The CDR3 spells CASSPGGSYEQYF. Written as DNA, the CDR3 is TGTGCCAGCAGCCCGGGCGGCTCCTACGAGCAGTACTTC.